This T cell receptor beta chain was recovered during a study of T cell repertoires in cytomegalovirus infection. V shed 4 bases, J shed 6 bases, and the junction held 5 bases outside the gene matches. The CDR3 sequence is 15 residues long. The germline gives CDR1 KGHDR, CDR2 SFDVKD. MiXCR, applied by TCRdb to the reads, yields one record per CDR3 protein. Of some 450,000 distinct CDR3 sequences listed, about 33% are singletons. This chain joins TRBV24-1 and TRBJ2-3; 11 nucleotides line up with TRBD1. The sequenced material came from PBMCs. The sequence derives from a human donor in good health (CMV status not recorded). Some clones in this sample may be carry-over from other donors' samples. The CDR3 bases are TGTGCCACCAGTGAAGGACAGGGGGCCTCGGATACGCAGTATTTT. Its translation: CATSEGQGASDTQYF.